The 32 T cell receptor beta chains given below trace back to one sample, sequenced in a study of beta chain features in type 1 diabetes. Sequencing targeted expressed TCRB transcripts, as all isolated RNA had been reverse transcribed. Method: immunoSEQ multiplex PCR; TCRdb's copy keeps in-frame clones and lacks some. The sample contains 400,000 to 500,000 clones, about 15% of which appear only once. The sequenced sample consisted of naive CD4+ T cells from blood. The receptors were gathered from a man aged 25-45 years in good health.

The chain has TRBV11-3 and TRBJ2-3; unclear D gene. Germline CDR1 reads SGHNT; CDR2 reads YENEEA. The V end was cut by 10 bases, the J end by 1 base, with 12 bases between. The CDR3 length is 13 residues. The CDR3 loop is CATETYGTDTQYF. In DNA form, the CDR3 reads TGTGCCACGGAGACTTACGGCACAGATACGCAGTATTTT.

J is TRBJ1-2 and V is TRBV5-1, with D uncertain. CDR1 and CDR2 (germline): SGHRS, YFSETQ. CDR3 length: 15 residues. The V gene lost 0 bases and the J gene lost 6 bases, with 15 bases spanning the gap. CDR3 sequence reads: CASSLVLGRANGYTF. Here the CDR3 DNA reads TGCGCCAGCAGCTTGGTGCTGGGAAGGGCTAATGGCTACACCTTC.

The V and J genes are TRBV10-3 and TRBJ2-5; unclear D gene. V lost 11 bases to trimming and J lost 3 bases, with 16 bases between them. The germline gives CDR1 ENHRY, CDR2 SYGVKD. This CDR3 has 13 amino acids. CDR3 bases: TGTGCCTCCCAGCGTGGATCAGAAGAGACCCAGTACTTC. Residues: CASQRGSEETQYF.

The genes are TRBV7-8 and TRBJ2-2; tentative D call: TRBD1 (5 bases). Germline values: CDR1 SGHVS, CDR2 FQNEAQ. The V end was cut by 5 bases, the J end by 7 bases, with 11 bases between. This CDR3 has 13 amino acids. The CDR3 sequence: CASSHPGFGELFF. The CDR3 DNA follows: TGTGCCAGCAGCCATCCAGGGTTCGGGGAGCTGTTTTTT.

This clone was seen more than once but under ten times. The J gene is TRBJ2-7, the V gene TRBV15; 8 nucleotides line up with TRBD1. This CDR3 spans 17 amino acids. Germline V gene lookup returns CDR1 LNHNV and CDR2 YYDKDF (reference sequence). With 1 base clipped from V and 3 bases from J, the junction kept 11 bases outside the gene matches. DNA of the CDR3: TGTGCCACCAGCAGAGGAGCCGGGACAGGTCTCATCTACGAGCAGTACTTC. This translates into CATSRGAGTGLIYEQYF.

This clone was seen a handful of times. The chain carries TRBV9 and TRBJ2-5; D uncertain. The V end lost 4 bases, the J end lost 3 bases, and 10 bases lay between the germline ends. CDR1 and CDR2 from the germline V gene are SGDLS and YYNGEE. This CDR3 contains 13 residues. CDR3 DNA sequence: TGTGCCAGCAGCCCGGGTCCCAAAGAGACCCAGTACTTC. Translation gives CASSPGPKETQYF.

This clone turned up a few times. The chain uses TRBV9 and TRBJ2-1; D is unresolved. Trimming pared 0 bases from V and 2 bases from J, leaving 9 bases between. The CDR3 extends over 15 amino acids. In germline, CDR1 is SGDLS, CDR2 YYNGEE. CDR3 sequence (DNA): TGTGCCAGCAGCGTAGCCTGGGTTGCCTACAATGAGCAGTTCTTC. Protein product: CASSVAWVAYNEQFF.

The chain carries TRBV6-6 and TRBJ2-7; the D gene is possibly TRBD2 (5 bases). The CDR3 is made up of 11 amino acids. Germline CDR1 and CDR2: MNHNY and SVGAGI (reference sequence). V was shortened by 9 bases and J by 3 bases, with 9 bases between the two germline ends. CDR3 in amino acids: CASREGYEQYF. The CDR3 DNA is TGTGCCAGTCGAGAGGGCTACGAGCAGTACTTC.

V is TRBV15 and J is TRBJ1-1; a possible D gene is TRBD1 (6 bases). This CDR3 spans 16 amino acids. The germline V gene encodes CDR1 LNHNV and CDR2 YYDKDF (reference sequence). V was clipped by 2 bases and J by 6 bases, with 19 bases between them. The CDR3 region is CATSRPLAGKGAEAFF. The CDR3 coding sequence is TGTGCCACCAGCAGACCGCTGGCGGGGAAGGGGGCTGAAGCTTTCTTT.

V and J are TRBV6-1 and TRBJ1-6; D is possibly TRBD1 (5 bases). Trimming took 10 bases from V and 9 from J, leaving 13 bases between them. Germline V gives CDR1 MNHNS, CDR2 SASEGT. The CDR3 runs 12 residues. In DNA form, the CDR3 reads TGTGCCACCGAGTTTGGGGGTTCACCCCTCCACTTT. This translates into CATEFGGSPLHF.

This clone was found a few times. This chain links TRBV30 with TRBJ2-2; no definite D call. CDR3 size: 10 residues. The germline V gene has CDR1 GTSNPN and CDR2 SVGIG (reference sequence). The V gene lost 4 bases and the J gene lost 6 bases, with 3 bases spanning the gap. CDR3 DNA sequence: TGTGCCTGGATGGCCGGGGAGCTGTTTTTT. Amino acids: CAWMAGELFF.

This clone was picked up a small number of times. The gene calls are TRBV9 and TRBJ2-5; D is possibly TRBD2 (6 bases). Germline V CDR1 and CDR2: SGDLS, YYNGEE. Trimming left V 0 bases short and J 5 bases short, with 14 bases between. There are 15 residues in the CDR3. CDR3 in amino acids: CASSVGTGVSETQYF. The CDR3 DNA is TGTGCCAGCAGCGTAGGTACGGGGGTTTCGGAGACCCAGTACTTC.

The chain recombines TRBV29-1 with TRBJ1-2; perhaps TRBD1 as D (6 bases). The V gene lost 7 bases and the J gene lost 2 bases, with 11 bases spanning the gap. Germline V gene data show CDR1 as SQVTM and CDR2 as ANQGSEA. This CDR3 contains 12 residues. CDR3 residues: CSATGRNYGYTF. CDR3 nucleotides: TGCAGCGCCACAGGGAGAAACTATGGCTACACCTTC.

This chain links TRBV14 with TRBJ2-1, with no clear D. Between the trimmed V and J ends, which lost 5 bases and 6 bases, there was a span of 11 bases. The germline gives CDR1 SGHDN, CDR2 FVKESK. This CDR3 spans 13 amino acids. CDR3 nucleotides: TGTGCCAGCAGCAATCAGGCCCGCAATGAGCAGTTCTTC. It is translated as CASSNQARNEQFF.

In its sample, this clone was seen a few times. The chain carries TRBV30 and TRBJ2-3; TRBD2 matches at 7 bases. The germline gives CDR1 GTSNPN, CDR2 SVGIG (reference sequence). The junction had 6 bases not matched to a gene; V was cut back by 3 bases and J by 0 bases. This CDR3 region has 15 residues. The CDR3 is CAWSETSPSTDTQYF. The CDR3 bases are TGTGCCTGGAGCGAGACTAGCCCGAGCACAGATACGCAGTATTTT.

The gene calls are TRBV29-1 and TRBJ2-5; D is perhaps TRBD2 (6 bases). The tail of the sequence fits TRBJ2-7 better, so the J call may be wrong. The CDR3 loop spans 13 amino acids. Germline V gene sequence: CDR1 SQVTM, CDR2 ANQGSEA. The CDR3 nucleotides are TGCAGCGTCCGCGGGACTCTCTCCTACGAGCAGTACTTC. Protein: CSVRGTLSYEQYF.

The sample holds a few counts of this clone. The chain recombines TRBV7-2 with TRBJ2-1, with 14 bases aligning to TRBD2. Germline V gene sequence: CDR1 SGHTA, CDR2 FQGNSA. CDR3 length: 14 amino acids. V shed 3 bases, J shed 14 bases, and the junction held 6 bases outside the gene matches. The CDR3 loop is CASSLGTSGSLEFF. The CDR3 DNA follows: TGTGCCAGCAGCTTGGGGACTAGCGGGAGTTTAGAGTTCTTC.

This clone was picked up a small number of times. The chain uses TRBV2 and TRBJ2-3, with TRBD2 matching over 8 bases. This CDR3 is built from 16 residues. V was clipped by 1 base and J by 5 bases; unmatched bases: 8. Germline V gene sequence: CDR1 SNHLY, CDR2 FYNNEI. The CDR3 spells CASSEESGLAVDTQYF. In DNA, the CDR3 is TGTGCCAGCAGTGAAGAATCCGGACTAGCAGTAGATACGCAGTATTTT.

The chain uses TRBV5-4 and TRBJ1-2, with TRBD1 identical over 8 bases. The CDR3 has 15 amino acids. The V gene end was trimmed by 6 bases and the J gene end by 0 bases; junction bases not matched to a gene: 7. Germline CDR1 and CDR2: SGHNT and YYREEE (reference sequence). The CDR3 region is CASNTGGHTNYGYTF. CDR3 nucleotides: TGTGCCAGCAACACAGGGGGACACACTAACTATGGCTACACCTTC. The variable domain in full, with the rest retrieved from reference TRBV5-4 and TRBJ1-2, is ETGVTQSPTHLIKTRGQQVTLRCSSQSGHNTVSWYQQALGQGPQFIFQYYREEENGRGNFPPRFSGLQFPNYSSELNVNALELDDSALYLCASNTGGHTNYGYTFGSGTRLTVV.

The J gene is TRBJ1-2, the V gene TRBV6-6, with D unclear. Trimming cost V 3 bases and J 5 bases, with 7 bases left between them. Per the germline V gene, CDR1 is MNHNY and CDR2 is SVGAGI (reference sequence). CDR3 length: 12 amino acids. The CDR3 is CASSYGPYGYTF. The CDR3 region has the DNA TGTGCCAGCAGTTATGGCCCATATGGCTACACCTTC.

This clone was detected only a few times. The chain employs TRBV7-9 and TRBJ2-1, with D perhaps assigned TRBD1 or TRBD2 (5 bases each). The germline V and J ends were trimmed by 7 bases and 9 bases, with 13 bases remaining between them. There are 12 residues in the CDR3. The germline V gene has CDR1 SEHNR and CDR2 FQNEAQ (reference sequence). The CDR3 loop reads CASTSDSGEQFF. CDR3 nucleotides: TGTGCCAGCACCTCCGACAGCGGTGAGCAGTTCTTC. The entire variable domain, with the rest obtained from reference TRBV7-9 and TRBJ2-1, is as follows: DTGVSQNPRHKITKRGQNVTFRCDPISEHNRLYWYRQTLGQGPEFLTYFQNEAQLEKSRLLSDRFSAERPKGSFSTLEIQRTEQGDSAMYLCASTSDSGEQFFGPGTRLTVL.

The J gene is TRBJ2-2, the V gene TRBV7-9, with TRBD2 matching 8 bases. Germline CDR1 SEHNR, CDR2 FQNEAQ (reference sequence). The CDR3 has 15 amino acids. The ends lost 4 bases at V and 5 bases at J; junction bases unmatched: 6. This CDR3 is CASSSSSGRTGELFF. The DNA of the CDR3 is TGTGCCAGCAGCTCCTCTAGCGGGCGAACCGGGGAGCTGTTTTTT.

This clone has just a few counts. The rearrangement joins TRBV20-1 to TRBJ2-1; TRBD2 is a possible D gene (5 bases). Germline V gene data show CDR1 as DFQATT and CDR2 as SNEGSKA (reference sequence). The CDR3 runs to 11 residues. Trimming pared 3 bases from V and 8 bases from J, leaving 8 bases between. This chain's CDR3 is CSASTGDEQFF. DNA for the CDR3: TGCAGTGCTAGCACCGGGGATGAGCAGTTCTTC.

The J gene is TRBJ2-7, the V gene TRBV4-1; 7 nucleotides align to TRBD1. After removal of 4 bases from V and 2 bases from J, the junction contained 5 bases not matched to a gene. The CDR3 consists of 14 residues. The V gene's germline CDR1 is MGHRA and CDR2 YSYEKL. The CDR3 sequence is CASSLRDSPYEQYF. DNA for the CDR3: TGCGCCAGCAGCCTTCGGGACAGTCCCTACGAGCAGTACTTC.

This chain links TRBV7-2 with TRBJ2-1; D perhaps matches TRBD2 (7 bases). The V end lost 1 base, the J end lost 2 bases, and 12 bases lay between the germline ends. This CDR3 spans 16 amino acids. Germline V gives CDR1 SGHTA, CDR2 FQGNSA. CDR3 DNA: TGTGCCAGCAGCTTAGTACCGGGGGGCCCCTACAATGAGCAGTTCTTC. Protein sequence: CASSLVPGGPYNEQFF.

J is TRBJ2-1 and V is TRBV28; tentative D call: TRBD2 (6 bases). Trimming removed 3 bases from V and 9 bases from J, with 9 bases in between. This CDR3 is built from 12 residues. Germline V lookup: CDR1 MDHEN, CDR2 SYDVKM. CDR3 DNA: TGTGCCAGCAGTTTGATCGGGGGTGAGCAGTTCTTC. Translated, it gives CASSLIGGEQFF.

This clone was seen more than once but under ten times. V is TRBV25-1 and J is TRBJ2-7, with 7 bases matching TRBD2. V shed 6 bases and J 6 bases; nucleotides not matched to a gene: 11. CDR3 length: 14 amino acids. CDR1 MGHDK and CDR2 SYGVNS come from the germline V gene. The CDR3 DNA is TGTGCCAGCAGCGCCGGGACTACAGGCTCCGAGCAGTACGTC. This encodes CASSAGTTGSEQYV.

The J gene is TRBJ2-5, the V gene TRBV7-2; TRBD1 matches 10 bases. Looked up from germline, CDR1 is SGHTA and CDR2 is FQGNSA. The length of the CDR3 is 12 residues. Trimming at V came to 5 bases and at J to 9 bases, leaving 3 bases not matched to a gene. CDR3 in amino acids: CASSVGQGAQYF. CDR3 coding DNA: TGTGCCAGCAGCGTCGGACAGGGGGCCCAGTACTTC.

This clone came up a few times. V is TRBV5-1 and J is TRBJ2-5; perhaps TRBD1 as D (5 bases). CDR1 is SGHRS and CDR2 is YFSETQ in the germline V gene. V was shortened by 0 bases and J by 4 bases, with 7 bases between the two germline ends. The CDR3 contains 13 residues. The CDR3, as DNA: TGCGCCAGCAGCTTGGAAGGGGTAGAGACCCAGTACTTC. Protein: CASSLEGVETQYF.

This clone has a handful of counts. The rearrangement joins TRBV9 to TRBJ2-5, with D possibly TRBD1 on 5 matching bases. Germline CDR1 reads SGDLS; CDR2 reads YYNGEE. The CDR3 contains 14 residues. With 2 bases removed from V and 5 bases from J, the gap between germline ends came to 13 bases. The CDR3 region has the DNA TGTGCCAGCAGCGTTACAGGTAGTGGGGAGACCCAGTACTTC. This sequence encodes CASSVTGSGETQYF.

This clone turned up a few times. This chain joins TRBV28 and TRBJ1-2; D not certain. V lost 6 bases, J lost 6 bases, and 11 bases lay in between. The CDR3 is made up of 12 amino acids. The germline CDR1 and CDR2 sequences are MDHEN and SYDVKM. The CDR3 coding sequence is TGTGCCAGCAGGGCCCACCCTAATGGCTACACCTTC. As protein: CASRAHPNGYTF.

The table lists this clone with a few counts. Written as DNA, the CDR3 is TGCGCCAGCAGCGATATCGGAGGCCTCTACGAGCAGTACTTC. Residues: CASSDIGGLYEQYF. The chain carries TRBV5-1 and TRBJ2-7; possible D gene TRBD2, 5 bases. CDR3 length equals 14 residues. Trimming removed 4 bases from V and 3 bases from J, with 14 bases in between. CDR1 SGHRS and CDR2 YFSETQ come from the germline V gene.